The source of this TCR beta chain is a study of cytotoxic CD8 clonotypes in ibrutinib-treated CLL. Findings and caveats of the study: Shared public clonotypes were rare, and on treatment they either got smaller or stayed the same.

CDR3 length: 13 amino acids. Looked up from germline, CDR1 is MDHEN and CDR2 is SYDVKM. V was cut by 5 bases and J by 11 bases, with 15 bases left in between. The table came from immunoSEQ multiplex PCR; TCRdb's copy has only in-frame clones and leaves some out. The sample has approximately 190,000 clones, roughly 77% seen once. Comment on this clone: Its antigen is as yet unknown.

This specimen was PBMCs, taken after 12 months of ibrutinib treatment. The chain uses TRBV28 and TRBJ1-4; D possibly corresponds to TRBD1 (5 bases). The TCR comes from a human donor with chronic lymphocytic leukemia. In DNA form, the CDR3 reads TGTGCCAGCAGTCTCCAGACAGCCGCGAAACTGTTTTTT. Translated, it gives CASSLQTAAKLFF.